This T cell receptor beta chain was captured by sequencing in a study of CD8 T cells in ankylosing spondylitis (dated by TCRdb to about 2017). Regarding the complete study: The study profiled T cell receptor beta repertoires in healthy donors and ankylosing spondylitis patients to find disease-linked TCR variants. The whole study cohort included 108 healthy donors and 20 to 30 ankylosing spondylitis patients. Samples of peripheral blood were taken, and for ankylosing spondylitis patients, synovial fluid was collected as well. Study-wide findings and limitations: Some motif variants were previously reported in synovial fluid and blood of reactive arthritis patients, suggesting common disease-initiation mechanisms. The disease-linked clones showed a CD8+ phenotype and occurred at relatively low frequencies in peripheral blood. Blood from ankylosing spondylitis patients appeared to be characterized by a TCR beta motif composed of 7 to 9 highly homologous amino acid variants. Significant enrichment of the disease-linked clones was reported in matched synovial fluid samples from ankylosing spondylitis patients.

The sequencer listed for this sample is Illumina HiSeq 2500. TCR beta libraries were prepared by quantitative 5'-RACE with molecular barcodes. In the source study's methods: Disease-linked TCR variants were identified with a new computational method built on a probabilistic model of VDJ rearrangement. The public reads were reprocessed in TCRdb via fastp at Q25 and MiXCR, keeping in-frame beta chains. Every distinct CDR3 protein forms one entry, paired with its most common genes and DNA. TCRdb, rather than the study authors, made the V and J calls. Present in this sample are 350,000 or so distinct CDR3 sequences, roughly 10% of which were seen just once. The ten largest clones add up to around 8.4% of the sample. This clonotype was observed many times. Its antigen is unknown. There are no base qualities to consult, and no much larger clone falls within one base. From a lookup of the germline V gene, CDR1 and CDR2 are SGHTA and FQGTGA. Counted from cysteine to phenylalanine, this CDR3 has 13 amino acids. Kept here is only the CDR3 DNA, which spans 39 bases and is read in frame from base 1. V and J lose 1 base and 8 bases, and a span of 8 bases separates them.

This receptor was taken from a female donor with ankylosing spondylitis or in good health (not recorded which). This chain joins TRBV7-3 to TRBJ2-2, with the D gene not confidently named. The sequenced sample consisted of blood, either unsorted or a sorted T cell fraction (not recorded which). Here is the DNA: TGTGCCAGCAGCTTAAATAGGCAAGGGGAGCTGTTTTTT. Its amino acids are CASSLNRQGELFF.